The source of this T cell receptor (beta chain) is a study of blood T cells in healthy people across ages. General observations from the study: When set beside aged donors, long-lived donors presented more naive CD4+ cells and higher diversity. The study lacked donor CMV status, which possibly confounded expanded clonotype changes. Strong correlation linked observed beta diversity and percent naive T cells.

The CDR3 has 14 residues. CDR1 and CDR2 (germline): LNHNV, YYDKDF (reference sequence). Primers used in a second PCR of roughly 7 to 12 cycles were a sample-barcoded 5' primer and a J-beta primer mix. TCRdb used MiXCR to reprocess the 5' RACE reads, holding one entry per CDR3 protein. The sample carries about 1.7 million distinct CDR3 sequences, 28% recorded once. Individuals who donated were healthy Caucasians from Russia aged roughly 6 to 90. For this clonotype: Its antigen is not identified. A junction end diverges from the germline sequence, so it may reflect a read error.

The rearrangement joins TRBV15 to TRBJ2-7, with D hard to call. What was sequenced was blood. The receptor was isolated from a woman aged 30 to 39 in good health. CDR3 residues: CATSGDLSSYEQYF. The CDR3 coding sequence is TGTGCCACCAGCGGAGATCTTAGCTCCTACGAGCAGTACTTC.